The clone carrying this T cell receptor beta chain was observed a few times. Its antigen remains unknown. These data come from a study of early T cells in non-severe SARS-CoV-2 infection. As part of library construction, unique molecular identifiers were attached to individual cDNA molecules. One entry per CDR3 protein, called by TCRdb with MiXCR from the 5' RACE reads. The sample consists of around 80,000 distinct CDR3 sequences, around 11% of them appearing once. After removal of 7 bases from V and 7 bases from J, the junction contained 11 bases not matched to a gene. CDR1 and CDR2 from the germline V gene are MNHEY and SVGAGI. The CDR3 length is 15 residues. Study results and limitations: Matches to VDJdb favored anti-spike CD8 responses and missed private and CD4 specificities.

The sample here was whole blood, taken at baseline. This receptor was taken from an adult who was a healthcare worker with PCR-confirmed SARS-CoV-2 infection or an uninfected control (not recorded which). The J gene is TRBJ2-1, the V gene TRBV6-5; 9 bases are a match to TRBD1. The CDR3: CASTHVRGQGNEQFF. The CDR3, as DNA: TGTGCCAGCACCCATGTCCGAGGACAGGGGAATGAGCAGTTCTTC.